This TCR beta chain was captured by sequencing in a study of cytomegalovirus exposure and HLA in healthy donors (dated by TCRdb to between 2016 and 2019). Context from the whole study: A later analysis indicated that the 130 or so validation repertoires were generated on the platform also employed for the 700 or so repertoires of the first cohort. The study aimed to test whether signatures of past pathogen exposure could be identified by cataloging public T cell receptors. In addition to the first cohort of 666 subjects, a separate validation cohort of 120 different subjects was used. To predict cytomegalovirus infection status, the study brought together high-throughput TCR immunosequencing, statistical association of individual TCRs with disease status, and machine learning.

The donors belonged to the validation cohort of about 110 subjects, which was separate from the approximately 700-subject first cohort. Library preparation used the immunoSEQ multiplex PCR assay. The source study handled its data this way. To diagnose cytomegalovirus status from the catalog of TCR beta chain sequences, a statistical classification framework was built. The table was pulled from immuneACCESS by TCRdb, which kept in-frame rearrangements only. Such tables lose some clones; where checked, under half of the loss comes from unresolved V genes, and the rest has no known cause. Clone size and the V and J calls come from that table; the DNA yielded D and trimming. This sample has roughly 60,000 clones in its table, and approximately 90% of those were observed once. Of the sample, over 1% falls within the top ten clones. About this clone itself: It has no known antigen specificity. It has no much larger one-base neighbor in the sample; base qualities were not kept.

Broader findings and caveats from the paper: It was suggested by the authors that the approach could potentially be generalized to other disease states and immunological phenotypes. In vitro tests confirmed that a few of the cytomegalovirus-associated TCR beta chains recognize cytomegalovirus antigens. Across donors, most TCR sequences were observed very rarely, whereas some public TCRs were present in many individuals. Cytomegalovirus status was reported to be diagnosed by the classifier with high specificity and sensitivity in both the original and validation cohorts. A later analysis found that TCRs clustered in the first cohort also tended to co-occur in the 120 validation repertoires, with approximately 95% of cluster scores above 0. The study gave a list of 150 to 200 TCR beta chains associated with cytomegalovirus. A later analysis lacked HLA typing for the validation cohort, so it scored co-occurrence in that cohort across all 120 repertoires.

Spanning cysteine to phenylalanine, the CDR3 consists of 18 amino acids. CDR3 DNA only is kept here, 54 bases in frame from base 1. CDR1 SNHLY and CDR2 FYNNEI are derived from the germline V gene. Compared with germline, V lacks 4 bases and J lacks 2 bases; bases without a gene match: 14. The sequenced material came from PBMCs. The chain links TRBV2 with TRBJ2-7, and 10 bases in between align with TRBD1. The sequence was collected from a woman younger than 35 in good health and CMV-seronegative. The nucleotides read TGTGCCAGCAGTGGCAGGACAGGGGGGAAAACAGGAACCTACGAGCAGTACTTC. This codes for CASSGRTGGKTGTYEQYF. This CDR3, with the reference TRBV2 and TRBJ2-7 proteins standing in past its ends, gives the full variable domain EPEVTQTPSHQVTQMGQEVILRCVPISNHLYFYWYRQILGQKVEFLVSFYNNEISEKSEIFDDQFSVERPDGSNFTLKIRSTKLEDSAMYFCASSGRTGGKTGTYEQYFGPGTRLTVT.